This T cell receptor (beta chain) originates from a study of blood T cells in healthy people across ages. Findings and caveats of the study: Diversity was higher, and naive CD4+ cells more numerous, in long-lived donors than in aged donors.

In terms of origin and age, donors were healthy Caucasian individuals from Russia aged roughly 6 to 95. Comments on this clonotype: Its matching antigen is unknown.

CDR3 length equals 15 residues. The J segment lost 1 base and the V segment lost 5 bases, leaving 7 bases of the junction unmatched. CDR1 is DFQATT, CDR2 SNEGSKA, per germline (reference sequence). Through a sample-barcoded 5' primer and a J-beta primer mix, a second PCR was run for 7 to 11 cycles. TCRdb called the 5' RACE reads again in MiXCR, with one record for every CDR3 protein. The data show 590,000 or so distinct CDR3 sequences, with roughly 30% seen just once and around 16% held by the top ten. This rearrangement joins TRBV20-1 to TRBJ2-3; TRBD2 matches at 9 bases. Material for sequencing was blood. The receptor was derived from a woman older than 75 in good health. CDR3 sequence reads: CSAEGRLAGTDTQYF. Here the CDR3 DNA reads TGCAGTGCTGAAGGGAGACTAGCGGGCACAGATACGCAGTATTTT.